A single sample is the source of the 18 T cell receptor beta chains below, sequenced in a study of blood T cell repertoires in COVID-19 (TCRdb year 2020). The library came from the immunoSEQ multiplex PCR assay. In its TCRdb copy, this immuneACCESS table keeps in-frame sequences only and misses some clones. Where compared with another copy, unresolved V genes explain less than half of these, and the others have no known cause. Within this sample are approximately 77,000 clones, with around 86% of them counted one time only. The ten biggest clones cover approximately 1.9% of the sample. Sequencing input: peripheral blood. These receptor sequences come from a man aged 30 to 45 with acute or convalescent COVID-19.

This clone was seen just once. The chain carries TRBV6-5 and TRBJ1-1, with D unresolved. Per germline, CDR1 MNHEY and CDR2 SVGAGI. This CDR3 comprises 16 residues. V lost 2 bases and J lost 5, with 18 bases in between. CDR3 loop: CASSYNLAVSGTEAFF. The DNA for the CDR3 is TGTGCCAGCAGTTACAATCTCGCGGTCAGTGGAACTGAAGCTTTCTTT.

Turning to this clone: Other DNA sequences within the sample encode an identical CDR3. The chain carries TRBV5-1 and TRBJ2-3; TRBD2 aligns across 11 bases. Germline V lookup: CDR1 SGHRS, CDR2 YFSETQ. This CDR3 comprises 17 residues. With V trimmed by 0 bases and J by 2 bases, 5 bases remained unmatched. As DNA, the CDR3 is TGCGCCAGCAGCTTGGGCCCACTAGCGGGGGTCACAGATACGCAGTATTTT. Amino acid sequence: CASSLGPLAGVTDTQYF.

V gene TRBV24-1 combines with J gene TRBJ2-5; 8 nucleotides match TRBD1. Per germline, CDR1 KGHDR and CDR2 SFDVKD. The V segment lost 3 bases and the J segment 4 bases; nucleotides outside the gene matches: 6. This CDR3 has 15 residues. The CDR3 region is CATSDRDRGRETQYF. The CDR3 DNA reads as TGTGCCACCAGTGATCGCGACAGGGGTCGAGAGACCCAGTACTTC.

The rearrangement uses TRBV10-3 and TRBJ2-3; TRBD2 matches at 9 bases. With V trimmed by 2 bases and J by 0 bases, 0 bases remained unmatched. The CDR3 totals 15 residues. Germline V CDR1 and CDR2: ENHRY, SYGVKD. CDR3 DNA: TGTGCCATCAGTGAGACTAGCGGGAGCACAGATACGCAGTATTTT. Amino acids: CAISETSGSTDTQYF.

J is TRBJ2-2 and V is TRBV18; 7 bases line up with TRBD1. Germline V gene data show CDR1 as KGHSH and CDR2 as LQKENI. V shed 4 bases and J 4 bases; nucleotides not matched to a gene: 6. This CDR3 is 15 amino acids long. CDR3 DNA: TGTGCCAGCTCACTAGGACAGGTGATCACCGGGGAGCTGTTTTTT. This translates into CASSLGQVITGELFF.

The chain couples TRBV3-1 (or the pseudogene TRBV3-2) to TRBJ2-1, with TRBD1 matching over 8 bases. This CDR3 is 16 amino acids long. CDR1 and CDR2 from the germline V gene are LGHDT and YNNKEL (reference sequence). Unmatched junction bases numbered 12, after V lost 2 bases and J lost 9 bases. The CDR3 DNA reads TGTGCCAGCAGCCAACGACAGGGGCCGTTAATTACTGAGCAGTTCTTC. Residues: CASSQRQGPLITEQFF.

This sequence joins TRBV29-1 and TRBJ1-1; D remains unclear. CDR1 SQVTM and CDR2 ANQGSEA come from the germline V gene. Trimming took 1 base from V and 2 from J, leaving 8 bases between them. There are 13 residues in the CDR3. The CDR3 bases are TGCAGCGTTGAAGCACAGTTAAACACTGAAGCTTTCTTT. Protein: CSVEAQLNTEAFF.

This rearrangement joins TRBV19 to TRBJ2-1, with TRBD1 identical over 9 bases. Germline CDR1 and CDR2: LNHDA and SQIVND (reference sequence). Losses at the gene ends were 2 bases for V and 3 bases for J; bases not matched to a gene: 2. CDR3 length: 15 residues. CDR3 DNA: TGTGCCAGTAGTATACGACAGGGGGACTACAATGAGCAGTTCTTC. Amino acid sequence: CASSIRQGDYNEQFF.

This clone has a handful of counts. The chain is built from TRBV21-1 and TRBJ2-3; TRBD2 was called by the table and not checked on the DNA. TRBV21-1 is classified as a pseudogene. The CDR3 sequence is 17 residues long. The CDR3 spells CASRTLRLAERVDTQYF. Written as DNA, the CDR3 is TGTGCCAGCAGGACCTTGAGACTAGCGGAGAGGGTGGATACGCAGTATTTT.

The chain employs TRBV10-3 and TRBJ1-4, with 7 bases lining up with TRBD1. CDR3 length equals 13 residues. Per germline, CDR1 ENHRY and CDR2 SYGVKD. Here the CDR3 reads CAARQGENEKLFF. As DNA, the CDR3 is TGTGCGGCTAGACAGGGAGAGAATGAAAAACTGTTTTTT.

V and J are TRBV2 and TRBJ2-5, with TRBD2 identical over 8 bases. Germline V gene lookup returns CDR1 SNHLY and CDR2 FYNNEI. The CDR3 sequence is 14 residues long. J was trimmed by 4 bases and V by 4 bases; bases with no gene match: 5. The CDR3 here is CASSVGTSPETQYF. The CDR3 nucleotides read TGTGCCAGCAGTGTAGGGACTAGTCCAGAGACCCAGTACTTC.

This clone was observed a few times. The chain combines TRBV7-6 with TRBJ1-1; TRBD1 aligns across 8 bases. CDR1 SGHVS and CDR2 FNYEAQ come from the germline V gene. J gave up 5 bases and V 1 base, and 0 bases lay outside the gene matches. The CDR3 has 13 amino acids. The CDR3 DNA sequence: TGTGCCAGCAGCTTAGACAGGGGGACTGAAGCTTTCTTT. Translation gives CASSLDRGTEAFF.

This clone was observed once. The V and J genes are TRBV27 and TRBJ1-1; no reliable D call. CDR1 MNHEY and CDR2 SMNVEV come from the germline V gene (reference sequence). V was shortened by 5 bases and J by 1 base, with 11 bases between the two germline ends. The CDR3 length is 14 residues. This chain's CDR3 is CASSPYRANTEAFF. The CDR3 DNA reads as TGTGCCAGCAGTCCGTACAGAGCGAACACTGAAGCTTTCTTT.

The chain employs TRBV23-1 and TRBJ1-3; possibly TRBD1 for D (5 bases). TRBV23-1 falls under the ORF class, with uncertain function. This CDR3 region has 19 residues. Deletions cut 3 bases from V and 4 bases from J, with 25 bases between. In DNA form, the CDR3 reads TGCGCCAGCAGTCAGGCGCAGGGCAGGGCGGAAAAAACGGGAAACACCATATATTTT. Translated, it gives CASSQAQGRAEKTGNTIYF.

This clone appeared once. The chain couples TRBV30 to TRBJ1-2, with D unclear. CDR3 length: 12 residues. V lost 0 bases to trimming and J lost 4 bases, with 6 bases between them. Looked up from germline, CDR1 is GTSNPN and CDR2 is SVGIG (reference sequence). The CDR3 DNA follows: TGTGCCTGGAGTGTCCGAGGCTATGGCTACACCTTC. Translation gives CAWSVRGYGYTF.

The chain recombines TRBV2 with TRBJ1-2; D is possibly TRBD1 (6 bases). V was pared by 5 bases and J by 4 bases, with 20 bases between. The CDR3 extends over 16 amino acids. The germline V gene has CDR1 SNHLY and CDR2 FYNNEI. DNA for the CDR3: TGTGCCAGCAGTCCGCAGGGGATACTCCGGGGCTATGGCTACACCTTC. Its translation: CASSPQGILRGYGYTF.

This clone has just one count. CDR3 in DNA: TGTGCCAGCAGCTTAGTTAGCTCTGGAAACACCATATATTTT. This sequence encodes CASSLVSSGNTIYF. The chain joins TRBV7-9 to TRBJ1-3; D gene unclear. Trimming took 1 base from V and 0 from J, leaving 4 bases between them. The CDR3 loop spans 14 amino acids. CDR1 SEHNR and CDR2 FQNEAQ come from the germline V gene (reference sequence). Looking up the rest from reference TRBV7-9 and TRBJ1-3 gives the full variable domain: DTGVSQNPRHKITKRGQNVTFRCDPISEHNRLYWYRQTLGQGPEFLTYFQNEAQLEKSRLLSDRFSAERPKGSFSTLEIQRTEQGDSAMYLCASSLVSSGNTIYFGEGSWLTVV.

The gene calls are TRBV5-1 and TRBJ2-2; 7 bases match TRBD2. The CDR3 covers 16 residues. CDR1 and CDR2 (germline): SGHRS, YFSETQ. V lost 0 bases and J lost 3; bases outside the gene matches: 5. The chain's CDR3 is CASSLVLAVDTGELFF. Written as DNA, the CDR3 is TGCGCCAGCAGCTTGGTCCTAGCGGTCGACACCGGGGAGCTGTTTTTT.